The source of this TCR beta chain is a study of blood T cell repertoires in COVID-19. Overall study context: Samples representing acute and convalescent COVID-19 were sourced from the United States, Italy and Spain. In each case, the material was cDNA or gDNA derived from T cells, B-cell-depleted T cells, or PBMCs.

The CDR3 is 12 residues long. V was shortened by 4 bases and J by 4 bases, with 10 bases between the two germline ends. From germline, CDR1 is SQVTM and CDR2 ANQGSEA. Per the original methods: For nucleated cells, counts were estimated from reference gene primer amplification. The repertoire was sequenced with immunoSEQ multiplex PCR; TCRdb's copy has only in-frame clones and lacks some. That table supplies the V and J calls and clone size; D and trimming were determined from the DNA. In the table there are more than 150,000 clones, 75% to 80% of which are singletons. V is TRBV29-1 and J is TRBJ1-2; no firm D call. Material: peripheral blood. The source of this sequence is a woman in her seventies with acute or convalescent COVID-19. The CDR3 coding sequence is TGCAGCGTTGGGGCAGAAATCTATGGCTACACCTTC. This translates into CSVGAEIYGYTF.